This T cell receptor beta chain was sequenced in a study of blood T cell repertoires in COVID-19. Trimming took off 3 bases at V and 3 bases at J, with 9 bases between the two ends. CDR3 length: 15 residues. The germline V gene encodes CDR1 MDHEN and CDR2 SYDVKM. As processed by the authors: From reference gene primer amplification, estimates of nucleated cell counts were derived. Clones were sequenced by immunoSEQ multiplex PCR, and TCRdb holds only the in-frame ones, with some missing. V and J calls and clone size are as listed in that table; D and trimming were resolved from the DNA. Of more than 130,000 clones listed, 70% to 85% are singletons. This clone appeared once.

The receptor comes from an elderly woman in a cohort sampled during active or convalescent COVID-19. The chain is built from TRBV28 and TRBJ2-6, with D possibly matching TRBD2 (5 bases). The sequencing sample was made of peripheral blood. CDR3 DNA sequence: TGTGCCAGCAGTTTTGTCGGGGTTGGGGCCAACGTCCTGACTTTC. Amino acids: CASSFVGVGANVLTF.